A selection of T cell receptor beta chains follows, all from one sample in a study of Ad26.COV2.S vaccination and SARS-CoV-2 variants. TCRdb keeps only in-frame clones here, not all; method: immunoSEQ multiplex PCR. Among approximately 350,000 clones listed, around nine tenths were seen once. The sample consisted of peripheral blood, taken in a trial of Ad26.COV2.S vaccine versus placebo. The receptors here all came from a person aged 18 to 59 who received the Ad26.COV2.S COVID-19 vaccine or a placebo. Both conserved end residues are part of each CDR3. Each record gives: J gene, CDR3 length, D gene, V gene, clone size, CDR3 protein, CDR3 DNA. D genes are given only for firm matches. Clone size is not always given. Where it is, it says once, few, many or a class for expanded clones.

TRBJ2-3	14	-	TRBV7-3	-	CASSSRARLDTQYF	TGTGCCAGCAGCTCCCGAGCCCGCCTAGATACGCAGTATTTT
TRBJ2-3	16	-	TRBV6-5	-	CASSYSFDSSTDTQYF	TGTGCCAGCAGTTACTCATTTGACAGTTCCACAGATACGCAGTATTTT
TRBJ2-7	19	TRBD2	TRBV24-1	-	CATSPSGGNKDPSSYEQYF	TGTGCCACCAGCCCTAGCGGGGGCAACAAAGACCCCAGCTCCTACGAGCAGTACTTC
TRBJ2-6	17	TRBD1	TRBV5-6	-	CASSFGTARSGANVLTF	TGTGCCAGCAGCTTCGGGACAGCGCGCTCTGGGGCCAACGTCCTGACTTTC
TRBJ2-3	13	-	TRBV29-1	-	CSVVRDSTDTQYF	TGCAGCGTTGTGAGAGATTCCACAGATACGCAGTATTTT
TRBJ1-1	15	-	TRBV4-1	once	CASSQEGTMNTEAFF	TGCGCCAGCAGCCAAGAGGGCACCATGAACACTGAAGCTTTCTTT
TRBJ2-2	15	TRBD1	TRBV7-7	-	CASSLDRGRTGELFF	TGTGCTAGCAGCTTAGACAGGGGGCGGACCGGGGAGCTGTTTTTT
TRBJ2-4	15	TRBD2	TRBV30	-	CAWTSGLAGENIQYF	TGTGCCTGGACCTCGGGACTAGCGGGTGAAAACATTCAGTACTTC
TRBJ2-7	14	-	TRBV20-1	-	CSASESTSKAEQYF	TGCAGTGCTAGTGAGTCTACCTCAAAGGCCGAGCAGTACTTC
TRBJ2-3	13	-	TRBV4-1	-	CASTGARTDTQYF	TGCGCCAGCACGGGGGCCAGAACAGATACGCAGTATTTT
TRBJ1-1	14	-	TRBV7-9	-	CASSLDLLNTEAFF	TGTGCCAGCAGCTTAGATCTGCTGAACACTGAAGCTTTCTTT
TRBJ2-2	15	TRBD1	TRBV24-1	many	CATSEGQGNTGELFF	TGTGCCACCAGTGAGGGACAGGGGAACACCGGGGAGCTGTTTTTT
TRBJ2-7	13	TRBD1	TRBV30	-	CAWGTGSTYEQYF	TGTGCCTGGGGGACAGGGAGTACCTACGAGCAGTACTTC
TRBJ1-2	15	-	TRBV7-8	-	CASSFSSGANYGYTF	TGTGCCAGCAGCTTTTCATCGGGAGCTAACTATGGCTACACCTTC
TRBJ2-7	11	-	TRBV7-9	-	CASSLSDEQYF	TGTGCCAGCAGCCTTTCCGACGAGCAGTACTTC
TRBJ1-2	10	-	TRBV6-5	-	CASSHYGYTF	TGTGCCAGCAGTCACTATGGCTACACCTTC
TRBJ2-5	15	TRBD2	TRBV6-2/TRBV6-3	-	CASSKLAGIEETQYF	TGTGCCAGCAGTAAACTAGCGGGGATTGAAGAGACCCAGTACTTC
TRBJ2-2	16	TRBD2	TRBV4-1	-	CASSQTPSGGGGELFF	TGCGCCAGCAGCCAAACCCCTAGCGGGGGGGGCGGGGAGCTGTTTTTT
TRBJ2-1	18	TRBD2	TRBV5-4	-	CASSPGLAGGPSYNEQFF	TGTGCCAGCAGCCCGGGACTAGCGGGGGGCCCCTCCTACAATGAGCAGTTCTTC
TRBJ2-2	15	-	TRBV6-2/TRBV6-3	once	CASSYVTANTGELFF	TGTGCCAGCAGTTACGTGACAGCGAACACCGGGGAGCTGTTTTTT
TRBJ1-5	13	-	TRBV18	-	CATATQSNQPQHF	TGTGCCACCGCCACACAGAGCAATCAGCCCCAGCATTTT
TRBJ1-2	13	TRBD1	TRBV24-1	-	CATSDETGYGYTF	TGTGCCACCAGTGATGAGACAGGGTATGGCTACACCTTC
TRBJ1-3	15	TRBD1	TRBV5-1	-	CASSASGQSGNTIYF	TGCGCCAGCAGCGCGTCGGGACAGTCTGGAAACACCATATATTTT
TRBJ1-2	16	-	TRBV7-9	-	CASSLSGQSFNYGYTF	TGTGCCAGCAGCTTATCCGGGCAGTCATTTAACTATGGCTACACCTTC
TRBJ2-1	13	-	TRBV19	-	CASSLGAGYEQFF	TGTGCCAGTAGCCTGGGGGCAGGGTATGAGCAGTTCTTC
TRBJ2-1	16	TRBD2	TRBV7-3	-	CASSLTRSGGAHEQFF	TGTGCCAGCAGCTTAACGCGGAGCGGGGGGGCGCATGAGCAGTTCTTC
TRBJ1-5	15	-	TRBV27	-	CASSPLGSSNQPQHF	TGTGCCAGCAGTCCCCTCGGCAGTAGCAATCAGCCCCAGCATTTT
TRBJ1-5	13	-	TRBV30	many	CACAGFGNQPQHF	TGTGCCTGTGCAGGTTTTGGCAATCAGCCCCAGCATTTT
TRBJ1-4	16	-	TRBV5-4	-	CASSLGQGSTNEKLFF	TGTGCCAGCAGCTTGGGTCAGGGCTCCACTAATGAAAAACTGTTTTTT
TRBJ1-3	13	-	TRBV7-6	-	CASGDFRQNTIYF	TGTGCCAGCGGGGATTTTCGACAGAACACCATATATTTT
TRBJ1-2	15	TRBD1	TRBV2	-	CASSNERTGSYGYTF	TGTGCCAGCAGCAACGAACGGACAGGGAGCTATGGCTACACCTTC
TRBJ2-2	13	-	TRBV4-1	-	CASSWETAGELFF	TGCGCCAGCAGCTGGGAGACAGCCGGGGAGCTGTTTTTT
TRBJ2-5	15	TRBD2	TRBV7-2	-	CASSRLAGTQETQYF	TGTGCCAGCAGCCGGCTAGCGGGGACACAAGAGACCCAGTACTTC
TRBJ2-7	15	-	TRBV18	-	CASSPGAFYSYEQYF	TGTGCCAGCTCACCAGGTGCATTCTACTCCTACGAGCAGTACTTC
TRBJ1-1	15	-	TRBV4-3	-	CASSLRQQGNTEAFF	TGCGCCAGCAGCCTTCGCCAACAAGGGAACACTGAAGCTTTCTTT
TRBJ1-3	14	TRBD1	TRBV7-2	-	CASSRTGDGNTIYF	TGTGCCAGCAGCCGGACAGGGGACGGAAACACCATATATTTT
TRBJ1-1	14	TRBD1	TRBV7-9	-	CASLGQGVGTEAFF	TGTGCCAGCCTCGGACAGGGAGTTGGCACTGAAGCTTTCTTT
TRBJ1-5	14	TRBD1	TRBV7-2	-	CASSLRTGTQPQHF	TGTGCCAGCAGCTTGAGGACAGGGACTCAGCCCCAGCATTTT
TRBJ1-1	15	-	TRBV19	-	CASSPRWGGATEAFF	TGTGCCAGTAGTCCTCGGTGGGGGGGTGCCACTGAAGCTTTCTTT
TRBJ1-1	14	-	TRBV5-4	-	CASSLEGVSTEAFF	TGTGCCAGCAGCTTGGAAGGGGTCAGCACTGAAGCTTTCTTT
TRBJ1-6	15	-	TRBV19	-	CASSIEPQGGSPLHF	TGTGCCAGTAGTATAGAACCCCAGGGTGGATCACCCCTCCACTTT
TRBJ1-1	14	TRBD1	TRBV6-6	-	CASSYTGVNTEAFF	TGTGCCAGCAGTTACACAGGGGTGAACACTGAAGCTTTCTTT
TRBJ2-1	19	-	TRBV9	few	CASSAWDGKNSVSYNEQFF	TGTGCCAGCAGCGCTTGGGACGGTAAGAACTCAGTCTCCTACAATGAGCAGTTCTTC
TRBJ2-7	17	TRBD1	TRBV3-1/TRBV3-2	-	CASSQDIVGTGVYEQYF	TGTGCCAGCAGCCAAGATATTGTTGGGACAGGGGTCTACGAGCAGTACTTC
TRBJ1-4	15	TRBD1	TRBV19	-	CASSLRDRVLEKLFF	TGTGCCAGTAGTCTCCGGGACAGGGTGTTAGAAAAACTGTTTTTT
TRBJ2-7	14	TRBD1	TRBV5-6	-	CASSLPGGHYEQYF	TGTGCCAGCAGCTTGCCAGGGGGCCACTACGAGCAGTACTTC
TRBJ2-2	16	-	TRBV5-1	-	CASSLAQGVGAGELFF	TGCGCCAGCAGCTTGGCCCAGGGCGTTGGGGCCGGGGAGCTGTTTTTT
TRBJ1-2	15	TRBD1	TRBV7-2	-	CASSLEGQGQSGYTF	TGTGCCAGCAGCTTAGAGGGACAGGGGCAGAGTGGCTACACCTTC
TRBJ1-5	14	-	TRBV2	-	CASSEGPGYQPQHF	TGTGCCAGCAGTGAAGGCCCAGGGTATCAGCCCCAGCATTTT